Below, 7 T cell receptor beta chains from the same sample are listed, as sequenced in a study of blood T cell repertoires in COVID-19. TCRdb's copy holds only in-frame clones and misses some; the assay was immunoSEQ multiplex PCR. Among about 180,000 clones, about three quarters were seen once, and the ten largest hold about 26%. Specimen: peripheral blood. The origin of the receptors is a woman in her seventies with acute or convalescent COVID-19.

The chain is built from TRBV18 and TRBJ2-7; 9 bases align to TRBD1. Germline values: CDR1 KGHSH, CDR2 LQKENI. The CDR3 loop spans 14 amino acids. Trimming cost V 8 bases and J 1 base; bases outside gene matches: 6. The CDR3 protein is CASHRDRDSYEQYF. The CDR3 DNA is TGTGCCAGCCACCGGGACAGGGATTCCTACGAGCAGTACTTC.

Only one count was recorded for this clone. This chain links TRBV27 with TRBJ1-4; 10 bases line up with TRBD1. Per germline, CDR1 MNHEY and CDR2 SMNVEV (reference sequence). The CDR3 spans 14 residues. The V gene end was trimmed by 7 bases and the J gene end by 4 bases; junction bases not matched to a gene: 3. The CDR3 here is CASKGDRGNEKLFF. DNA for the CDR3: TGTGCCAGCAAGGGGGACAGGGGTAATGAAAAACTGTTTTTT. The complete variable domain, with remaining parts taken from reference TRBV27 and TRBJ1-4, reads EAQVTQNPRYLITVTGKKLTVTCSQNMNHEYMSWYRQDPGLGLRQIYYSMNVEVTDKGDVPEGYKVSRKEKRNFPLILESPSPNQTSLYFCASKGDRGNEKLFFGSGTQLSVL.

On this clone: A read error is possible here, since a much larger clone lies one base away. The V call is TRBV11-2, the J call TRBJ2-7, with D hard to call. The germline V gene encodes CDR1 SGHAT and CDR2 FQNNGV. The CDR3 spans 11 residues. With 4 bases removed from V and 1 base from J, the gap between germline ends came to 2 bases. CDR3 nucleotides: TGTGCCAGCAGCTCTTCCTACGAGCAGTACTTC. It yields the protein CASSSSYEQYF.

The chain carries TRBV18 and TRBJ1-1; a weak D match, TRBD1 (6 bases). Germline V CDR1 and CDR2: KGHSH, LQKENI. This CDR3 contains 14 residues. The ends were cut back, 6 bases at V and 1 base at J, with 12 bases in the middle. In DNA form, the CDR3 reads TGTGCCAGCTCCGGTCAACAGGGGAACACTGAAGCTTTCTTT. Translation gives CASSGQQGNTEAFF.

The genes are TRBV19 and TRBJ2-2; 7 nucleotides match TRBD2. Unmatched junction bases numbered 9, after V lost 6 bases and J lost 5 bases. The germline gives CDR1 LNHDA, CDR2 SQIVND (reference sequence). CDR3 length equals 15 residues. CDR3: CASRIGTIFTGELFF. Here the CDR3 DNA reads TGTGCCAGTAGAATTGGGACTATCTTTACCGGGGAGCTGTTTTTT.

The CDR3 region has the DNA TGTGCCAGCAGCTTAGCCAGGGGGACTGAAGCTTTCTTT. Protein sequence: CASSLARGTEAFF. The J gene is TRBJ1-1, the V gene TRBV7-2; 7 bases are a match to TRBD1. The V gene end was trimmed by 0 bases and the J gene end by 5 bases; junction bases not matched to a gene: 0. This CDR3 has 13 amino acids. CDR1 is SGHTA, CDR2 FQGNSA, per germline.

The V gene is TRBV2, the J gene TRBJ2-7; 8 bases agree with TRBD1. Per the germline V gene, CDR1 is SNHLY and CDR2 is FYNNEI. J gave up 2 bases and V 9 bases, and 9 bases lay outside the gene matches. The CDR3 length is 14 residues. The DNA of the CDR3 is TGTGCCAGTACCCAGGGGGCGGGGACCTACGAGCAGTACTTC. Amino acids: CASTQGAGTYEQYF.